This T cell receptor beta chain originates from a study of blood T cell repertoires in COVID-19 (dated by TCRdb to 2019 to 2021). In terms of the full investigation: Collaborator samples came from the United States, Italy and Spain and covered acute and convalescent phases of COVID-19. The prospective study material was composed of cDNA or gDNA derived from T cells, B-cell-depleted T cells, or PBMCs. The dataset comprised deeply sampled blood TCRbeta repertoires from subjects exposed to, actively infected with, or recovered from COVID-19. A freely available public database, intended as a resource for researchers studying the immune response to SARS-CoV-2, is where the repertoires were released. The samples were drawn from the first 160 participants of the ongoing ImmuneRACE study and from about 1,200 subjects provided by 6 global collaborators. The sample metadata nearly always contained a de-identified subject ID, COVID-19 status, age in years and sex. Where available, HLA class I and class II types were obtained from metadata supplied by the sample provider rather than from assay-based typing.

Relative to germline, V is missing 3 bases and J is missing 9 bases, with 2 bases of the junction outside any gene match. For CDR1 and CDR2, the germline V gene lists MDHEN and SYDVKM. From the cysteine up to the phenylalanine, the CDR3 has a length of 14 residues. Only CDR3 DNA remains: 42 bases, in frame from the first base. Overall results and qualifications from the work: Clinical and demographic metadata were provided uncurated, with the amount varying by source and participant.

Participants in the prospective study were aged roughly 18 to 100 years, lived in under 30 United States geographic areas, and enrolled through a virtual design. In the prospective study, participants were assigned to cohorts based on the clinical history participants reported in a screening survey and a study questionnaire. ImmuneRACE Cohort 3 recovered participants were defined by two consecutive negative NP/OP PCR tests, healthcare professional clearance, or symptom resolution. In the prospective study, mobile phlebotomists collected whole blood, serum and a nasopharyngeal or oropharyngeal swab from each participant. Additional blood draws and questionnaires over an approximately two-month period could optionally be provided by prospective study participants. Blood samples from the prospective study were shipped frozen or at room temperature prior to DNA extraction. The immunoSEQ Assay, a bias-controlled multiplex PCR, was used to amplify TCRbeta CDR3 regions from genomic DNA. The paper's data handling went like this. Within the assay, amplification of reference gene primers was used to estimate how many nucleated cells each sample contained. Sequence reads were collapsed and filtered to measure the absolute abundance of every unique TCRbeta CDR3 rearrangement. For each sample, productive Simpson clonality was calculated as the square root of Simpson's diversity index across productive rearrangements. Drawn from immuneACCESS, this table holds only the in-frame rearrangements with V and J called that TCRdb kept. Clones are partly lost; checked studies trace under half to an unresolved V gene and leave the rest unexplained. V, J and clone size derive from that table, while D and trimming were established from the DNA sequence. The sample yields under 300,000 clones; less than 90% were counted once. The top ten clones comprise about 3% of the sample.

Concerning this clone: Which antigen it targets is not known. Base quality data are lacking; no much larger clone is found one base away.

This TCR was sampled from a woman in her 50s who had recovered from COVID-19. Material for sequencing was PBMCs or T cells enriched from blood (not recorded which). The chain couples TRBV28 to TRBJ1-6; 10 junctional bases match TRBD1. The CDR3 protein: CASSLWDRGSPLHF. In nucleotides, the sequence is TGTGCCAGCAGTTTGTGGGACAGGGGTTCACCCCTCCACTTT.